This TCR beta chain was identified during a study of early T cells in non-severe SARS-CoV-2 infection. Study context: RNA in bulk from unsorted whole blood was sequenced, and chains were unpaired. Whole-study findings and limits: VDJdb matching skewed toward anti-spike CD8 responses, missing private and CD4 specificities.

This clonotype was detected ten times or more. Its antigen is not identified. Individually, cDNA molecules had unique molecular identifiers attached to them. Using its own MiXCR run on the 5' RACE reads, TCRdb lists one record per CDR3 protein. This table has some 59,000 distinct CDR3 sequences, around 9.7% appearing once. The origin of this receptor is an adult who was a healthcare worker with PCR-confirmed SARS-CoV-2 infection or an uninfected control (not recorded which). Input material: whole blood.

The CDR3 protein is CASSYYDTQYF. For the CDR3, the DNA is TGTGCCAGCAGCTACTACGATACGCAGTATTTT. The chain couples TRBV13 to TRBJ2-3; D unclear. Germline V gene data show CDR1 as PRHDT and CDR2 as FYEKMQ (reference sequence). This CDR3 region has 11 residues. V gave up 4 bases and J gave up 6 bases, with 5 bases separating them. The whole variable domain, filled in from reference TRBV13 and TRBJ2-3, reads AAGVIQSPRHLIKEKRETATLKCYPIPRHDTVYWYQQGPGQDPQFLISFYEKMQSDKGSIPDRFSAQQFSDYHSELNMSSLELGDSALYFCASSYYDTQYFGPGTRLTVL.